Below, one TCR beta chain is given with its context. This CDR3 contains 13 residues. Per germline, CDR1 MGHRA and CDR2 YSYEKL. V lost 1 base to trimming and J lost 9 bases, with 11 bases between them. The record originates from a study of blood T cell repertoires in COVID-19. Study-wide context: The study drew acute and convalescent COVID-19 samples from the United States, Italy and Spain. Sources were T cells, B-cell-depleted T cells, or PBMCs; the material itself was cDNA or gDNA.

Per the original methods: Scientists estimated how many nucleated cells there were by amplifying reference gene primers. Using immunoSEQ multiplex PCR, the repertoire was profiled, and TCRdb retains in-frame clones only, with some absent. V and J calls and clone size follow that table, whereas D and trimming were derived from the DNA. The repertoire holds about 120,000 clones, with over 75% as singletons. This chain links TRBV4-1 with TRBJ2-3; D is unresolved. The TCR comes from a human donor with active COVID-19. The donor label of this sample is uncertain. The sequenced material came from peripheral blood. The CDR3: CASSQVPGRTQYF. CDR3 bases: TGCGCCAGCAGCCAAGTTCCGGGTCGAACGCAGTATTTT.